Presented here are 26 T cell receptor beta chains from one specimen sequenced in a study of T cell clonotyping in hematopoietic cell transplantation. Produced via immunoSEQ multiplex PCR; TCRdb's table is partial and in-frame only. Found here are roughly 29,000 clones, approximately 77% of them singletons; the top ten hold roughly 6.2%. Time point meaning: recipient sample about 28 days before transplant, after cytoreduction. Here the sequenced sample was peripheral blood mononuclear cells, taken before stem cell transplant. These receptors all come from a man in his fifties or sixties with myelodysplastic syndrome. Some clones in this sample may be carry-over from other donors' samples.

The V gene is TRBV5-6, the J gene TRBJ1-2; possibly TRBD1 for D (5 bases). Germline V gene data show CDR1 as SGHDT and CDR2 as YYEEEE. The V end was cut by 0 bases, the J end by 6 bases, with 9 bases between. The length of the CDR3 is 13 residues. CDR3 region: CASSLVGGDGYTF. The CDR3, as DNA: TGTGCCAGCAGCTTGGTTGGGGGAGATGGCTACACCTTC. Based on the CDR3 plus reference TRBV5-6 and TRBJ1-2, the full variable domain is DAGVTQSPTHLIKTRGQQVTLRCSPKSGHDTVSWYQQALGQGPQFIFQYYEEEERQRGNFPDRFSGHQFPNYSSELNVNALLLGDSALYLCASSLVGGDGYTFGSGTRLTVV.

This clone was seen more than once but under ten times. The chain has TRBV4-2 and TRBJ2-1; D call uncertain. Germline V CDR1 and CDR2: LGHNA, YNFKEQ. This CDR3 contains 15 residues. Trimming shortened V by 1 base and J by 5 bases, and 12 bases separated the two germline ends. CDR3 residues: CASSQVDLVNNEQFF. The CDR3 region has the DNA TGTGCCAGCAGCCAAGTGGATTTGGTTAACAATGAGCAGTTCTTC.

The rearrangement joins TRBV7-2 to TRBJ2-1; D is unresolved. With 4 bases removed from V and 9 bases from J, the gap between germline ends came to 19 bases. The CDR3 extends over 15 amino acids. The germline V gene has CDR1 SGHTA and CDR2 FQGNSA. The CDR3 sequence: CASSSRIKLQSEQFF. The CDR3 DNA follows: TGTGCCAGCAGCTCAAGAATAAAGCTACAAAGTGAGCAGTTCTTC. The full variable domain, with the rest looked up from reference TRBV7-2 and TRBJ2-1, is GAGVSQSPSNKVTEKGKDVELRCDPISGHTALYWYRQSLGQGLEFLIYFQGNSAPDKSGLPSDRFSAERTGGSVSTLTIQRTQQEDSAVYLCASSSRIKLQSEQFFGPGTRLTVL.

CDR3 bases: TGTGCCTGGAGTAAATTAGCGGGTGGGGAGCTGTTTTTT. Protein: CAWSKLAGGELFF. V is TRBV30 and J is TRBJ2-2; 7 bases fit TRBD2. V lost 2 bases to trimming and J lost 8 bases; unmatched junction nucleotides: 5. CDR3 length: 13 amino acids. Germline CDR1 and CDR2: GTSNPN and SVGIG (reference sequence).

The chain recombines TRBV6-5 with TRBJ2-7, with TRBD2 identical over 9 bases. Germline CDR1 and CDR2: MNHEY and SVGAGI. Trimming removed 5 bases from V and 5 bases from J; junction bases left unmatched: 7. This CDR3 contains 14 residues. CDR3 in amino acids: CASSAGLAINEQYF. In nucleotides, the CDR3 is TGTGCCAGCAGTGCAGGACTAGCGATAAACGAGCAGTACTTC.

The rearrangement links TRBV28 to TRBJ2-7, with TRBD1 as a possible D gene (5 bases). Germline CDR1 and CDR2: MDHEN and SYDVKM. This CDR3 spans 15 amino acids. V lost 6 bases and J 2 bases, leaving 17 bases between the germline ends. The CDR3 DNA follows: TGTGCCAGCAGCCCTGGTGGGGCAGTTACCTACGAGCAGTACTTC. Translation: CASSPGGAVTYEQYF.

V is TRBV2 and J is TRBJ1-3; a weak D match, TRBD1 (5 bases). Deletions cut 5 bases from V and 0 bases from J, with 11 bases between. Germline CDR1 SNHLY, CDR2 FYNNEI. The CDR3 contains 15 residues. CDR3 residues: CASSIDSRSGNTIYF. The CDR3 coding sequence is TGTGCCAGCAGTATTGACAGCCGCTCTGGAAACACCATATATTTT.

This chain connects TRBV7-9 to TRBJ1-2; TRBD1 matches 8 bases. Germline CDR1 reads SEHNR; CDR2 reads FQNEAQ (reference sequence). V trimming: 7 bases; J trimming: 5 bases; junction bases outside the gene matches: 9. The CDR3 extends over 14 amino acids. For the CDR3, the DNA is TGTGCCAGCACCCCGACAGGGGTTGGGTATGGCTACACCTTC. Its translation: CASTPTGVGYGYTF.

The chain couples TRBV30 to TRBJ2-1; 11 bases fit TRBD2. The V gene's germline CDR1 is GTSNPN and CDR2 SVGIG (reference sequence). This CDR3 comprises 12 residues. V dropped 7 bases and J dropped 10; count of bases not matched to a gene: 6. DNA of the CDR3: TGTGCCTCGGGACTAGCGGTTCGGGAGCAGTTCTTC. Translating it yields CASGLAVREQFF.

This chain connects TRBV30 to TRBJ1-1; tentatively, D is TRBD1 (5 bases). The germline V gene has CDR1 GTSNPN and CDR2 SVGIG (reference sequence). This CDR3 region has 13 residues. The V end was cut by 7 bases, the J end by 5 bases, with 17 bases between. For the CDR3, the DNA is TGTGCCTTAACATCCGTGGGGGATACTGAAGCTTTCTTT. Protein: CALTSVGDTEAFF.

V usage is TRBV9 and J usage is TRBJ1-1, with D maybe TRBD1 (5 bases). The ends were cut back, 3 bases at V and 6 bases at J, with 18 bases in the middle. CDR3 length: 15 residues. From germline, CDR1 is SGDLS and CDR2 YYNGEE. CDR3 in DNA: TGTGCCAGCAGCGCCTCCGGGACTAAGGTCTCTGAAGCTTTCTTT. Amino acid sequence: CASSASGTKVSEAFF.

V usage is TRBV11-2 and J usage is TRBJ2-7; no clear D gene. CDR1 SGHAT and CDR2 FQNNGV come from the germline V gene. V lost 5 bases, J lost 2 bases, and 16 bases lay in between. CDR3 length: 15 residues. The CDR3 loop is CASSRTQGPTYEQYF. The CDR3, as DNA: TGTGCCAGCAGCCGCACTCAAGGGCCGACCTACGAGCAGTACTTC.

The chain has TRBV4-3 and TRBJ1-2; D possibly corresponds to TRBD1 (6 bases). The germline CDR1 and CDR2 sequences are LGHNA and YSLEER. This CDR3 comprises 14 residues. V was pared by 1 base and J by 7 bases, with 13 bases between. CDR3 nucleotide sequence: TGCGCCAGCAGCCAAGCAGGGGCGTCGGTTGGCTACACCTTC. This encodes CASSQAGASVGYTF.

This clone has only one observation. This chain connects TRBV4-1 to TRBJ1-4; 8 positions agree with TRBD1. The junction had 10 bases not matched to a gene; V was cut back by 7 bases and J by 3 bases. Germline values: CDR1 MGHRA, CDR2 YSYEKL. This CDR3 has 16 amino acids. CDR3 loop: CASKLDPGQANEKLFF. The CDR3 nucleotides are TGCGCCAGCAAGTTAGATCCGGGACAGGCTAATGAAAAACTGTTTTTT.

This chain uses TRBV19 with TRBJ1-5, with 8 bases matching TRBD1. The CDR3 totals 15 residues. Unmatched junction bases numbered 6, after V lost 4 bases and J lost 4 bases. Germline lookup yields CDR1 LNHDA and CDR2 SQIVND (reference sequence). The CDR3 loop is CASSTGGVRNQPQHF. The CDR3, as DNA: TGTGCCAGTAGTACAGGGGGCGTGAGGAATCAGCCCCAGCATTTT.

The rearrangement joins TRBV29-1 to TRBJ1-2; D gene unclear. Trimming pared 3 bases from V and 6 bases from J, leaving 11 bases between. The length of the CDR3 is 12 residues. Germline values: CDR1 SQVTM, CDR2 ANQGSEA. This chain's CDR3 is CSVDTGANGYTF. In DNA, the CDR3 is TGCAGCGTTGATACCGGCGCCAATGGCTACACCTTC. Full variable domain (outside the CDR3, taken from reference TRBV29-1 and TRBJ1-2): SAVISQKPSRDICQRGTSLTIQCQVDSQVTMMFWYRQQPGQSLTLIATANQGSEATYESGFVIDKFPISRPNLTFSTLTVSNMSPEDSSIYLCSVDTGANGYTFGSGTRLTVV.

The chain recombines TRBV2 with TRBJ1-5, with 7 bases identical to TRBD1. Losses at the gene ends were 3 bases for V and 3 bases for J; bases not matched to a gene: 2. The germline V gene encodes CDR1 SNHLY and CDR2 FYNNEI. The CDR3 is 14 amino acids. This CDR3 is CASSEQGVNQPQHF. CDR3 nucleotides: TGTGCCAGCAGTGAGCAGGGGGTCAATCAGCCCCAGCATTTT. Complete variable domain (other parts from reference TRBV2 and TRBJ1-5): EPEVTQTPSHQVTQMGQEVILRCVPISNHLYFYWYRQILGQKVEFLVSFYNNEISEKSEIFDDQFSVERPDGSNFTLKIRSTKLEDSAMYFCASSEQGVNQPQHFGDGTRLSIL.

The chain combines TRBV10-2 with TRBJ2-1; 8 positions match TRBD2. CDR1 is WSHSY, CDR2 SAAADI, per germline. Trimming at V came to 6 bases and at J to 9 bases, leaving 10 bases not matched to a gene. The CDR3 runs to 14 residues. As DNA, the CDR3 is TGCGCCAGCAGCGAGGGACTAGGGTTTGGTGAGCAGTTCTTC. This sequence encodes CASSEGLGFGEQFF.

This chain links TRBV2 with TRBJ1-4; no clear D. Germline loops: CDR1 SNHLY, CDR2 FYNNEI. With 6 bases removed from V and 8 bases from J, the gap between germline ends came to 19 bases. The CDR3 has 15 amino acids. DNA of the CDR3: TGTGCCAGCAGGCGGGGAATCTCCCCGACCGAAAAACTGTTTTTT. It is translated as CASRRGISPTEKLFF. The full variable domain, its missing parts supplied by reference TRBV2 and TRBJ1-4, is EPEVTQTPSHQVTQMGQEVILRCVPISNHLYFYWYRQILGQKVEFLVSFYNNEISEKSEIFDDQFSVERPDGSNFTLKIRSTKLEDSAMYFCASRRGISPTEKLFFGSGTQLSVL.

The J gene is TRBJ2-3, the V gene TRBV14; no firm D call. The CDR3 contains 14 residues. CDR1 SGHDN and CDR2 FVKESK come from the germline V gene. Trimming stripped 0 bases from V and 0 bases from J, with 4 bases between. The CDR3 region is CASSQDLSTDTQYF. DNA for the CDR3: TGTGCCAGCAGCCAAGATCTAAGCACAGATACGCAGTATTTT.

This chain links TRBV5-6 with TRBJ1-4; TRBD1 aligns across 10 bases. J was trimmed by 0 bases and V by 2 bases; bases with no gene match: 1. Germline V gene data show CDR1 as SGHDT and CDR2 as YYEEEE. This CDR3 region has 16 residues. The DNA for the CDR3 is TGTGCCAGCAGCTTCGGGACAGGGGCAACTAATGAAAAACTGTTTTTT. Translating gives CASSFGTGATNEKLFF.

The chain carries TRBV25-1 and TRBJ2-1; no clear D. This CDR3 has 13 residues. Trimming took off 2 bases at V and 5 bases at J, with 7 bases between the two ends. CDR1 and CDR2 (germline): MGHDK, SYGVNS. The CDR3 nucleotides are TGTGCCAGCAGTGAACAGGAACACAATGAGCAGTTCTTC. It specifies CASSEQEHNEQFF.

This clone showed up just a few times. The rearrangement links TRBV6-5 to TRBJ2-7; D is tentatively TRBD1 or TRBD2 (5 bases each). Trimming removed 10 bases from V and 2 bases from J, with 12 bases in between. Germline assignment: CDR1 MNHEY and CDR2 SVGAGI. The CDR3 length is 12 residues. The chain's CDR3 is CATLGETYEQYF. The CDR3, as DNA: TGTGCCACGCTGGGGGAAACCTACGAGCAGTACTTC.

The chain joins TRBV6-5 to TRBJ1-5; TRBD1 agrees at 10 bases. Losses at the gene ends were 6 bases for V and 6 bases for J; bases not matched to a gene: 5. This CDR3 is built from 14 residues. Germline V gene sequence: CDR1 MNHEY, CDR2 SVGAGI. The CDR3 bases are TGTGCCAGCAGGGGGACAGGGGAGAGTCAGCCCCAGCATTTT. It translates to CASRGTGESQPQHF.

The rearrangement uses TRBV6-5 and TRBJ1-2; D gene ambiguous. Trimming shortened V by 0 bases and J by 4 bases, and 9 bases separated the two germline ends. This CDR3 is built from 14 residues. CDR1 and CDR2 (germline): MNHEY, SVGAGI. The CDR3 nucleotides read TGTGCCAGCAGTTACTCGAGAGGTTCCTATGGCTACACCTTC. It yields the protein CASSYSRGSYGYTF.

V is TRBV4-1 and J is TRBJ1-4; the D is unclear. In germline, CDR1 is MGHRA, CDR2 YSYEKL. The V end lost 0 bases, the J end lost 13 bases, and 12 bases lay between the germline ends. The CDR3 loop spans 13 amino acids. The CDR3 DNA reads TGCGCCAGCAGCCAAGATAGGGAGACTGGACTGTTTTTT. This encodes CASSQDRETGLFF.